Shown below are 11 T cell receptor beta chains from a single sample sequenced in a study of shared clonotypes between healthy human individuals. Assay used: immunoSEQ multiplex PCR; TCRdb lists only in-frame clones, some missing. The sample has about 2.1 million clones, about 93% seen once; the top ten hold more than 1.5%. CD45RO negativity and positive selection for CCR7 defined naive CD8 cells, a population that excluded terminally differentiated effector memory CD45RA+ cells. Source material: naive CD8+ T cells from PBMCs. The receptors here all came from a man aged 18 to 30 in good health. Some clones in this sample may be carry-over from other donors' samples.

V usage is TRBV4-1 and J usage is TRBJ2-4; D possibly matches TRBD1 or TRBD2 (5 bases each). The germline V and J ends were trimmed by 3 bases and 3 bases, with 12 bases remaining between them. The CDR3 consists of 15 residues. Germline-derived CDR1 and CDR2 are MGHRA and YSYEKL. CDR3 protein: CASSQGPIDKNIQYF. The CDR3 nucleotides are TGCGCCAGCAGCCAGGGACCCATAGACAAAAACATTCAGTACTTC.

This rearrangement joins TRBV6-5 to TRBJ2-6, with D unresolved. The CDR3 spans 13 residues. Germline-derived CDR1 and CDR2 are MNHEY and SVGAGI. V was cut by 6 bases and J by 0 bases, with 3 bases left in between. CDR3 in amino acids: CASSLSGANVLTF. CDR3 sequence (DNA): TGTGCCAGCAGCCTCTCTGGGGCCAACGTCCTGACTTTC.

This clone was observed a single time. The chain couples TRBV7-9 to TRBJ1-2; no clear D. The CDR3 contains 16 residues. CDR1 and CDR2 from the germline V gene are SEHNR and FQNEAQ (reference sequence). The V end lost 5 bases, the J end lost 2 bases, and 18 bases lay between the germline ends. The CDR3 region is CASSPLSAGENYGYTF. CDR3 coding DNA: TGTGCCAGCAGCCCCCTGTCGGCAGGCGAGAACTATGGCTACACCTTC.

The J gene is TRBJ2-7, the V gene TRBV7-6; D remains ambiguous. Germline V gene data show CDR1 as SGHVS and CDR2 as FNYEAQ. The CDR3 spans 14 residues. The V gene lost 3 bases and the J gene lost 2 bases, with 11 bases spanning the gap. CDR3 DNA: TGTGCCAGCAGCTTGGGCAGTAATCCCTACGAGCAGTACTTC. It yields the protein CASSLGSNPYEQYF. Based on the CDR3 plus reference TRBV7-6 and TRBJ2-7, the full variable domain is GAGVSQSPRYKVTKRGQDVALRCDPISGHVSLYWYRQALGQGPEFLTYFNYEAQQDKSGLPNDRFSAERPEGSISTLTIQRTEQRDSAMYRCASSLGSNPYEQYFGPGTRLTVT.

Details on this clone: This sample also contains other DNA sequences that code for the same CDR3. The chain employs TRBV28 and TRBJ1-2; 11 positions agree with TRBD1. The ends lost 6 bases at V and 2 bases at J; junction bases unmatched: 5. The CDR3 contains 15 residues. The germline CDR1 and CDR2 sequences are MDHEN and SYDVKM. The CDR3 sequence: CASSPRTGGNYGYTF. The CDR3 bases are TGTGCCAGCAGCCCTAGGACAGGGGGCAACTATGGCTACACCTTC.

Only a few counts were recorded for this clone. The rearrangement uses TRBV7-8 and TRBJ1-1; D gene uncertain. Trimming removed 6 bases at V and 3 bases at J, with 14 bases between. Per the germline V gene, CDR1 is SGHVS and CDR2 is FQNEAQ. The CDR3 runs 14 residues. CDR3: CASRSPRRDTEAFF. CDR3 bases: TGTGCCAGCAGATCCCCTAGGCGAGACACTGAAGCTTTCTTT.

The J gene is TRBJ2-7, the V gene TRBV28, with 11 bases lining up with TRBD2. Germline V lookup: CDR1 MDHEN, CDR2 SYDVKM. V dropped 8 bases and J dropped 4; count of bases not matched to a gene: 10. There are 15 residues in the CDR3. The CDR3 protein is CASLLAGGLLYEQYF. The CDR3 coding sequence is TGTGCCAGCCTTCTAGCGGGAGGACTGTTGTACGAGCAGTACTTC.

In nucleotides, the CDR3 is TGTGCCAGCAGCTTAGGAGCGGGAACTGGCTACGAGCAGTACTTC. Amino acid sequence: CASSLGAGTGYEQYF. The chain combines TRBV7-2 with TRBJ2-7; 7 nucleotides line up with TRBD2. CDR3 length equals 15 residues. With 1 base clipped from V and 3 bases from J, the junction kept 6 bases outside the gene matches. Per the germline V gene, CDR1 is SGHTA and CDR2 is FQGNSA.

V is TRBV11-2 and J is TRBJ2-7; 10 bases are a match to TRBD2. The CDR3 totals 15 residues. Germline lookup yields CDR1 SGHAT and CDR2 FQNNGV. With 3 bases clipped from V and 5 bases from J, the junction kept 7 bases outside the gene matches. The CDR3 region is CASSFTLGLADEQYF. Here the CDR3 DNA reads TGTGCCAGCAGCTTTACCTTAGGACTAGCGGACGAGCAGTACTTC. The full variable domain, its missing parts supplied by reference TRBV11-2 and TRBJ2-7, is EAGVAQSPRYKIIEKRQSVAFWCNPISGHATLYWYQQILGQGPKLLIQFQNNGVVDDSQLPKDRFSAERLKGVDSTLKIQPAKLEDSAVYLCASSFTLGLADEQYFGPGTRLTVT.

The V gene is TRBV29-1, the J gene TRBJ2-7; D is perhaps TRBD1 (6 bases). Trimming stripped 0 bases from V and 0 bases from J, with 15 bases between. Germline CDR1 reads SQVTM; CDR2 reads ANQGSEA. This CDR3 contains 16 residues. In DNA form, the CDR3 reads TGCAGCGTTGAAGAATTGCGTCAAGGGGGCTCCTACGAGCAGTACTTC. Protein: CSVEELRQGGSYEQYF.

The V and J genes are TRBV5-1 and TRBJ1-3; D call uncertain. The CDR3 has 15 amino acids. V lost 6 bases and J 0 bases, leaving 13 bases between the germline ends. The germline V gene encodes CDR1 SGHRS and CDR2 YFSETQ. The CDR3 here is CASTSGNHSGNTIYF. CDR3 bases: TGCGCCAGCACCTCGGGGAACCACTCTGGAAACACCATATATTTT.